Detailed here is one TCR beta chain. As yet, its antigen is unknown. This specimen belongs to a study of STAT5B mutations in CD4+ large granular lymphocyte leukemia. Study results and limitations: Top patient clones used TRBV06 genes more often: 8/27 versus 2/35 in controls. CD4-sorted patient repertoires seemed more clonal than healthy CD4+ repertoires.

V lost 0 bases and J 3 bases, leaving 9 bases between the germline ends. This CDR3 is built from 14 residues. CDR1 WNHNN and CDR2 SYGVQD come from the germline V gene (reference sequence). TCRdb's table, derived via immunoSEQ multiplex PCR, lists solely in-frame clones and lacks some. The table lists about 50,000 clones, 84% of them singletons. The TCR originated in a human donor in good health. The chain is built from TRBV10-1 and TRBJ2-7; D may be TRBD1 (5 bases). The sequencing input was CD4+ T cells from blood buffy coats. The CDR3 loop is CASSESQGRYEQYF. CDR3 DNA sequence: TGCGCCAGCAGTGAGTCTCAGGGCCGCTACGAGCAGTACTTC.